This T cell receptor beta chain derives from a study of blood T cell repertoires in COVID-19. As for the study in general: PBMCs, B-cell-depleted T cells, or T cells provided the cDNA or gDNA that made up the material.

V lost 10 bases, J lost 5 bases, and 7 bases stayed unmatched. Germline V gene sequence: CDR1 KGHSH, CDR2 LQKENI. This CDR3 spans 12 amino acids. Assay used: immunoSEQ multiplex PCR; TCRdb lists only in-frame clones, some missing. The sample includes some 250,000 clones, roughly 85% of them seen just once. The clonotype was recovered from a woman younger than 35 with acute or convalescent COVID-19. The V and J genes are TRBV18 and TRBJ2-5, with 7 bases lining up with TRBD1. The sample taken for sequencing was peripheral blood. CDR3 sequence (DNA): TGTGCCACCAGAGGGGGCTGGGAGACCCAGTACTTC. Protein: CATRGGWETQYF.